A few counts support the clone carrying this T cell receptor (beta chain). Its target is unknown. The data derive from a study of blood T cells in healthy people across ages. General study results and limits: Per million T cells, TCR beta diversity dropped about linearly as age rose. Higher diversity and more naive CD4+ cells were features of long-lived donors, compared to aged donors.

Then a second PCR, running about 7 to 11 cycles, was carried out with a sample-barcoded 5' primer and a J-beta primer mix. Each CDR3 protein gets one entry after TCRdb re-called the 5' RACE reads with MiXCR. This table has about 930,000 distinct CDR3 sequences, roughly 28% appearing once. The germline V gene has CDR1 MDHEN and CDR2 SYDVKM. CDR3 length: 16 residues. V lost 2 bases, J lost 3 bases, and 7 bases stayed unmatched. Each individual donor underwent a draw of ten milliliters of peripheral blood. They isolated at least 6 million PBMCs from each sample. These records were also assigned to another study, of T cells of mothers and their children.

The receptor's source is a woman aged 40 to 50 in good health. This chain connects TRBV28 to TRBJ2-1, with 7 positions matching TRBD1. Sequencing was performed on blood. CDR3 in DNA: TGTGCCAGCAGTTTAGTCTCCGGGACAGTCTACAATGAGCAGTTCTTC. Its protein product is CASSLVSGTVYNEQFF.